The entry below describes one T cell receptor beta chain. Original handling: How many nucleated cells were present was estimated from reference gene primer amplification. Produced via immunoSEQ multiplex PCR; TCRdb's table is partial and in-frame only. D and trimming come from the DNA, and the V and J calls and clone size come from that table. The table shows approximately 89,000 clones, with around four fifths occurring only once. These data belong to a study of blood T cell repertoires in COVID-19. Turning to the study itself: Samples came from the United States, Italy and Spain, spanning acute and convalescent COVID-19. PBMCs, B-cell-depleted T cells, or T cells were the source of the cDNA or gDNA that made up the material.

Trimming took off 0 bases at V and 7 bases at J, with 13 bases between the two ends. The CDR3 sequence is 15 residues long. Germline CDR1 is SGHTA and CDR2 is FQGNSA. This TCR derives from a woman in her sixties or seventies with active or convalescent COVID-19. This chain uses TRBV7-2 with TRBJ2-4; a possible D gene is TRBD2 (7 bases). The sequenced sample consisted of peripheral blood. This CDR3 is CASSLAGGAANIQYF. CDR3 DNA: TGTGCCAGCAGCTTAGCGGGGGGGGCGGCTAACATTCAGTACTTC. The entire variable domain, with the rest obtained from reference TRBV7-2 and TRBJ2-4, is as follows: GAGVSQSPSNKVTEKGKDVELRCDPISGHTALYWYRQSLGQGLEFLIYFQGNSAPDKSGLPSDRFSAERTGGSVSTLTIQRTQQEDSAVYLCASSLAGGAANIQYFGAGTRLSVL.